This TCR beta chain was sequenced during a study of blood T cell repertoires in COVID-19. Study summary: Samples representing acute and convalescent COVID-19 were sourced from the United States, Italy and Spain.

The germline CDR1 and CDR2 sequences are KGHSH and LQKENI. The CDR3 runs 17 residues. Germline trimming cut 0 bases from V and 7 bases from J; bases unmatched to any gene: 3. Original processing notes: Nucleated cell counts were estimated from reference gene primer amplification. Using immunoSEQ multiplex PCR, the repertoire was profiled, and TCRdb retains in-frame clones only, with some absent. V, J and clone size were drawn from that table, and D and trimming were deduced from the DNA. The sample has about 170,000 clones, around 82% seen once. The material sequenced was peripheral blood. This sequence joins TRBV18 and TRBJ2-1; 16 bases agree with TRBD2. The clonotype was recovered from a woman aged 40 to 49 with COVID-19, enrolled during active disease. This CDR3 is CASSPPGLAGGRNEQFF. The CDR3, as DNA: TGTGCCAGCTCACCACCGGGACTAGCGGGAGGGCGTAATGAGCAGTTCTTC.